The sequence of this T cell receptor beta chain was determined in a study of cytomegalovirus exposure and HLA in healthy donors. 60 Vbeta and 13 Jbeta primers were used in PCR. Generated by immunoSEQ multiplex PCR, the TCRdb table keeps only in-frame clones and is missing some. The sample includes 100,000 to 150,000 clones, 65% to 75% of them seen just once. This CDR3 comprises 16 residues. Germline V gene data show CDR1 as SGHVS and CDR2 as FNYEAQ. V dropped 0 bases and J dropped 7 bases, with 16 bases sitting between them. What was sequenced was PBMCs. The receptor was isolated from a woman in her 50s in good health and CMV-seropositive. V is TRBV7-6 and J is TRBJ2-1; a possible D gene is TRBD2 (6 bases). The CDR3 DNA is TGTGCCAGCAGCTTAGCTATCCCTACCGGAGGGAATGAGCAGTTCTTC. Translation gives CASSLAIPTGGNEQFF.